A selection of T cell receptor beta chains follows, all from one sample in a study of blood T cell repertoires in COVID-19. Sequencing used immunoSEQ multiplex PCR; TCRdb keeps in-frame clones, though not all of them. The sample has over 100,000 clones; roughly 91% are singletons. Input material: peripheral blood. The source of these receptors is a human donor in a cohort sampled during active COVID-19. Both conserved end residues are part of each CDR3. The D gene is left open where the match is weak.

CASSQDTSGGLLNEQFF TRBD2 17 TRBV4-3
CASSYSRPRENTEAFF . 16 TRBV6-2/TRBV6-3
CASSLEGPNSPLHF . 14 TRBV28
CATSLNRDRGTEAFF TRBD1 15 TRBV15
CASSSLPNRAYGYTF . 15 TRBV7-9
CASSLGLVGEQFF . 13 TRBV12-3/TRBV12-4
CASSLSVRVAYNEQFF . 16 TRBV27
CASSYGQGVGYTF TRBD1 13 TRBV6-5
CASSQMTANTEAFF . 14 TRBV3-1/TRBV3-2
CAWSLGNQYEQYF . 13 TRBV30
CASSITGTQETQYF . 14 TRBV19
CASSFYQVDEQFF . 13 TRBV7-2
CASTPPWRGTEAFF . 14 TRBV2
CASSQVEQGTQYF . 13 TRBV14
CASSVLGDGESGQYF . 15 TRBV9
CASIPGGSSYNEQFF TRBD2 15 TRBV5-1
CASSGKQGGVYSNQPQHF . 18 TRBV6-1
CASSSPIGAGASTDTQYF . 18 TRBV5-4
CASSTQPTGVVQYF TRBD1 14 TRBV5-1
CASSLDPVGTNTGELFF . 17 TRBV5-1
CASSLAGQGYGYTF TRBD1 14 TRBV7-2
CSVEFRRGETDTGELFF . 17 TRBV29-1
CASRDRATGELFF TRBD1 13 TRBV12-3/TRBV12-4
CASSTSTGKEPQHF . 14 TRBV7-8
CASSLSSGLTSTDTQYF . 17 TRBV5-6
CASSTSGRTLQYF TRBD2 13 TRBV6-6
CASRGQVNTEAFF TRBD1 13 TRBV2
CASSPEARIGTQYF . 14 TRBV18
CASSLLRAGLAPSSYNEQFF TRBD2 20 TRBV3-1/TRBV3-2
CASSLTGTAF TRBD1 10 TRBV5-8
CASSAPGQGGETQYF TRBD1 15 TRBV6-6
CASSQPGQGTYEQYF TRBD1 15 TRBV5-1
CASRLPGRETQYF . 13 TRBV6-5
CASRKAGEVDTQYF TRBD2 14 TRBV19
CASSLGAGQGYNEQFF TRBD1 16 TRBV11-2
CASSQEFGRANGYTF . 15 TRBV4-2
CASSLQGDNSGGGSAGELFF TRBD2 20 TRBV5-4
CASSFSGGYGYTF TRBD1 13 TRBV12-3/TRBV12-4
CAIARGLTYNEQFF . 14 TRBV2
CASTVPHEQYF . 11 TRBV19
CASRLAGGQTYEQYF TRBD2 15 TRBV6-5
CASRSGVQETQYF . 13 TRBV11-2
CASSLDLRGEQYF . 13 TRBV7-9
CAISDWTGNTEAFF TRBD1 14 TRBV10-3
CASSWWTGKGYGYTF TRBD1 15 TRBV7-9
CASSTSPRDSPLHF . 14 TRBV18
CASRAGGDYGYTF . 13 TRBV19
CASSQDRQERYRNTIYF . 17 TRBV3-1/TRBV3-2
CASSLEGLPPGDTQYF TRBD2 16 TRBV7-9
CASSILPGQGGPEAFF TRBD1 16 TRBV19
CASSQGPNNEQFF . 13 TRBV2
CASSRQGNEQFF TRBD1 12 TRBV18
CAWDLAGVYNEQFF TRBD2 14 TRBV30
CASSIVGTPGYGYTF . 15 TRBV19
CASSLTGEINTGELFF TRBD1 16 TRBV7-9
CASRRGPTDTQYF . 13 TRBV28
CASSLDRGLAKNIQYF . 16 TRBV7-2